Listed below are T cell receptor beta chains from one sample, sequenced in a study of cytomegalovirus exposure and HLA in healthy donors. Method: immunoSEQ multiplex PCR; TCRdb's copy keeps in-frame clones and lacks some. The sample consists of 120,000 or so clones, roughly 71% of them appearing once. Sequencing was done on a sample of PBMCs. The source is a woman aged 35 to 49 in good health and CMV-seropositive. The CDR3 runs from the conserved cysteine through the conserved F or W. D genes are given only for firm matches. Only part of the rows carry a size: once, few, many, or a class if the clone is expanded.

TRBJ2-6 TRBV19 . . TGTGCCAGTAGTATAGACGGGAATTGGGCCAACGTCCTGACTTTC CASSIDGNWANVLTF
TRBJ2-7 TRBV5-5 TRBD1 . TGTGCCAGCAGCACGGGGACAGGGGGAGCCGACGAGCAGTACTTC CASSTGTGGADEQYF
TRBJ2-1 TRBV7-2 . . TGTGCCAGCAGTTCCCTTTACAATGAGCAGTTCTTC CASSSLYNEQFF
TRBJ2-7 TRBV7-2 TRBD1 . TGTGCCAGCAGCCGAACGAGGACAGGGGGGGAGCAGTACTTC CASSRTRTGGEQYF
TRBJ2-1 TRBV10-3 . . TGTGCCATCGGCCCCCGGGACAATGAGCAGTTCTTC CAIGPRDNEQFF
TRBJ2-1 TRBV7-6 TRBD2 few TGTGCCAGCAGCCAGACCCTAGCGGGGGGGCGGGAGGAGCAGTTCTTC CASSQTLAGGREEQFF
TRBJ1-5 TRBV7-2 . . TGTGCCAGCAGCACTAAGCGGGGGCCCAATCAGCCCCAGCATTTT CASSTKRGPNQPQHF
TRBJ1-2 TRBV7-8 . . TGTGCCAGCAGCTTAGCCAACCCCGGGTACTATGGCTACACCTTC CASSLANPGYYGYTF
TRBJ2-7 TRBV9 . . TGTGCCAGCAGCCCCCGTGAGACCGGGAGTGGATACGAGCAGTACTTC CASSPRETGSGYEQYF
TRBJ2-1 TRBV30 TRBD2 once TGTGCCTGGAGTGTAACTAGCGGCAATGAGCAGTTCTTC CAWSVTSGNEQFF
TRBJ2-7 TRBV4-3 TRBD2 few TGCGCCAGCAGCCAAACCGGGACTAGCAGCTACGAGCAGTACTTC CASSQTGTSSYEQYF
TRBJ2-5 TRBV29-1 . . TGCAGCGTTGACGTAGCAGGGGAGACCCAGTACTTC CSVDVAGETQYF
TRBJ2-7 TRBV4-3 TRBD2 . TGCGCCAGCAGCCAAGAGGATCCCGGGCGGGGGGGATCGTACGAGCAGTACTTC CASSQEDPGRGGSYEQYF
TRBJ1-1 TRBV5-1 . . TGCGCCAGCAGCACTGGACAGCCCAACACTGAAGCTTTCTTT CASSTGQPNTEAFF
TRBJ2-3 TRBV2 . . TGTGCCACTCAAGGAGGAAACTTCACAGATACGCAGTATTTT CATQGGNFTDTQYF
TRBJ1-1 TRBV7-2 . . TGTGCCACCAGCCTTAATTTAGGAGACACTGAAGCTTTCTTT CATSLNLGDTEAFF
TRBJ1-5 TRBV27 . . TGTGCCAGCAGTTTCATGTCAGGGAATCAGCCCCAGCATTTT CASSFMSGNQPQHF
TRBJ1-5 TRBV19 . . TGTGCCAGTACCCAAGGTAGGGTGGGAGATCAGCCCCAGCATTTT CASTQGRVGDQPQHF
TRBJ2-5 TRBV11-3 TRBD2 . TGTGCCAGTAGCGGGAGCGGTAAAGAGACCCAGTACTTC CASSGSGKETQYF
TRBJ2-5 TRBV7-9 . once TGTGCCAGCAGCTTATCCCGACTAGGTGCGGAGACCCAGTACTTC CASSLSRLGAETQYF
TRBJ2-2 TRBV6-1 . . TGTGCCAGCAGTGAAGCTAGAGGGTTGACCGGGGAGCTGTTTTTT CASSEARGLTGELFF
TRBJ2-7 TRBV7-9 . . TGTGCCAGCAGCTTGGGGCGGGACAGCCTCTACGAGCAGTACTTC CASSLGRDSLYEQYF
TRBJ2-7 TRBV6-6 TRBD2 once TGTGCCAGCAGTCACTATGGCCGGGAGGGCTACGAGCAGTACTTC CASSHYGREGYEQYF
TRBJ1-2 TRBV6-5 TRBD1 once TGTGCCAGCAGTTTACTCGGACAGGGGAGGTCGTATGGCTACACCTTC CASSLLGQGRSYGYTF
TRBJ1-1 TRBV19 . . TGTGCCAGTAGTATGGACTACGACACTGAAGCTTTCTTT CASSMDYDTEAFF
TRBJ1-4 TRBV10-3 TRBD1 . TGTGCCATCAGTTCCCCGCGACAGGGAACAACTAATGAAAAACTGTTTTTT CAISSPRQGTTNEKLFF
TRBJ1-1 TRBV7-9 . . TGTGCCAGCAGCTTAGTTCTTATGAACACTGAAGCTTTCTTT CASSLVLMNTEAFF
TRBJ1-1 TRBV6-5 TRBD1 . TGTGCCAGCAACGACAGGGAAAACACTGAAGCTTTCTTT CASNDRENTEAFF
TRBJ1-1 TRBV27 . . TGTGCCAGCAGTTTATGGGCAGGATATAGTCGAAGGAACACTGAAGCTTTCTTT CASSLWAGYSRRNTEAFF
TRBJ1-4 TRBV19 . few TGTGCCACATTATCCCGGGATCGGGGTGAAAAACTGTTTTTT CATLSRDRGEKLFF
TRBJ1-2 TRBV4-2 . . TGTGCCAGCAGCCCAGGGTGGGATGGCTACACCTTC CASSPGWDGYTF
TRBJ2-3 TRBV30 . . TGTGCCTGGAGTTTTGCAGGGGGCACAGATACGCAGTATTTT CAWSFAGGTDTQYF
TRBJ2-5 TRBV6-1 . . TGTGCCAGCAGTGAAATCGGAGAGACCCAGTACTTC CASSEIGETQYF
TRBJ2-3 TRBV6-1 . . TGTGCCACCTACAGTCCGGGGGCAGATACGCAGTATTTT CATYSPGADTQYF
TRBJ2-4 TRBV19 . few TGTGCCAGTAGAGGACAGAAAAACATTCAGTACTTC CASRGQKNIQYF
TRBJ1-3 TRBV4-3 . . TGCGCCAGCAGCCAAAACCGGGACACTTACTCTGGAAACACCATATATTTT CASSQNRDTYSGNTIYF
TRBJ2-7 TRBV28 . . TGTGCCAGCAGTCAAGCGGAACCCTACGAGCAGTACTTC CASSQAEPYEQYF
TRBJ1-2 TRBV7-2 . . TGTGCCAGCAGCTTAGATGCGGTCAGTTCCTATGGCTACACCTTC CASSLDAVSSYGYTF
TRBJ2-7 TRBV6-5 . . TGTGCCAGCAGTTTCCAGGGCTACGAGCAGTACTTC CASSFQGYEQYF
TRBJ2-7 TRBV25-1 . . TGTGCCAGCAGTGAACAGTCTTACGAGCAGTACTTC CASSEQSYEQYF
TRBJ2-1 TRBV19 TRBD2 . TGTGCCAGTAGTGGGACTAGCGGGAGAAGAGAGCAGTTCTTC CASSGTSGRREQFF
TRBJ1-2 TRBV7-3 . . TGTGCCAGCAGCTTAATTCGGCAGGCAGCTAACTATGGCTACACCTTC CASSLIRQAANYGYTF
TRBJ2-7 TRBV25-1 TRBD1 . TGTGCTACGGTCGGGACAGAGTTCTACGAGCAGTACTTC CATVGTEFYEQYF
TRBJ2-7 TRBV4-3 TRBD2 few TGCGCCAGCAGCCAAGACCCTCTAGCGGGAGACCAGGGGTACGAGCAGTACTTC CASSQDPLAGDQGYEQYF
TRBJ2-7 TRBV5-5 TRBD1 . TGTGCCAGCAGTCTCGGGACAGGGGGCAGCGAGCAGTACTTC CASSLGTGGSEQYF
TRBJ2-3 TRBV7-3 . . TGTGCCAGCAGCCCGGACTTCTCATACGCGGATACGCAGTATTTT CASSPDFSYADTQYF
TRBJ1-5 TRBV9 . . TGTGCCAGCAGCGTAGCTCCAACCGGGGGGTCGCCCCAGCATTTT CASSVAPTGGSPQHF
TRBJ1-1 TRBV6-5 TRBD1 . TGTGCCAGCAGTTCCCCCGGGACAGGGGATGAAGCTTTCTTT CASSSPGTGDEAFF
TRBJ1-1 TRBV5-6 . few TGTGCCAGCAGCTCCGGGGACACTGAAGCTTTCTTT CASSSGDTEAFF
TRBJ2-7 TRBV9 TRBD1 . TGTGCCAGCAGCACCGGGACAGGGGGCGGCGAGCAGTACTTC CASSTGTGGGEQYF
TRBJ2-7 TRBV5-1 . once TGCGCCAGCAGCTTAAAGGGAGATATCGAGCAGTACTTC CASSLKGDIEQYF
TRBJ2-5 TRBV9 TRBD1 . TGTGCCAGCAGCCCAGACAGGGGAGTAAAAGAGACCCAGTACTTC CASSPDRGVKETQYF
TRBJ2-7 TRBV7-3 . . TGTGCCAGCAGCTCTGCCGGGGGATACTACGAGCAGTACTTC CASSSAGGYYEQYF